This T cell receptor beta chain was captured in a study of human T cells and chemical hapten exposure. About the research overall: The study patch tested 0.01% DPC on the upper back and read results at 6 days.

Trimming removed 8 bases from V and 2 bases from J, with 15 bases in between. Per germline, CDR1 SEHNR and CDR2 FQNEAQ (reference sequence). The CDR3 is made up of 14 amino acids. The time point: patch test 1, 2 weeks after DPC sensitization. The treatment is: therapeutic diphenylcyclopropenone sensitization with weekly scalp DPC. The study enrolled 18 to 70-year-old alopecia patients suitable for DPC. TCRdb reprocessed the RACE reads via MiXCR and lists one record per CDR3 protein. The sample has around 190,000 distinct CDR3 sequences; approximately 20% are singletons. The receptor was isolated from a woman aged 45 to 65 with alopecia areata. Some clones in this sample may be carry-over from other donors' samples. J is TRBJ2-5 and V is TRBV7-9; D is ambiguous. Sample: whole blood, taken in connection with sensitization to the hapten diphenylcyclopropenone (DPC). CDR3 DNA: TGTGCCAGCTCCATCCCCGGTATACAAGAGACCCAGTACTTC. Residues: CASSIPGIQETQYF. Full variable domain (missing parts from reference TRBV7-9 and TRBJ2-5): DTGVSQNPRHKITKRGQNVTFRCDPISEHNRLYWYRQTLGQGPEFLTYFQNEAQLEKSRLLSDRFSAERPKGSFSTLEIQRTEQGDSAMYLCASSIPGIQETQYFGPGTRLLVL.